The rows below give T cell receptor beta chains drawn from one sample of a study of a mutant IDH1 vaccine in newly diagnosed glioma. Profiling relied on immunoSEQ multiplex PCR, and the TCRdb table lists in-frame clones only, not all of them. The sample carries about 52,000 clones, around nine tenths recorded once. These receptors' targets are unknown. Sequencing used PBMCs, obtained from a glioma patient whose treatment included an IDH1 peptide vaccine. These receptors were obtained from a man aged 45-65 years with glioma. Each CDR3 is given with its conserved first and last residue. A D gene is named only where the DNA matches it firmly. Some rows mark clone size as missing; the rest say once, few, many or name a class of expanded clone.

J: TRBJ1-1; D: -; size: -; V: TRBV6-5; CDR3: CASSYGGLNTEAFF; DNA: TGTGCCAGCAGTTACGGTGGCTTGAACACTGAAGCTTTCTTT
J: TRBJ2-5; D: TRBD2; size: -; V: TRBV4-2; CDR3: CASSQQVTSGRETQYF; DNA: TGTGCCAGCAGCCAGCAGGTGACTAGCGGGAGGGAGACCCAGTACTTC
J: TRBJ1-2; D: -; size: once; V: TRBV4-3; CDR3: CASSQEWEGYGYTF; DNA: TGCGCCAGCAGCCAAGAATGGGAGGGCTATGGCTACACCTTC
J: TRBJ2-5; D: TRBD1; size: -; V: TRBV2; CDR3: CASRDRGLQETQYF; DNA: TGTGCCAGCCGGGACAGGGGCCTCCAAGAGACCCAGTACTTC
J: TRBJ1-1; D: -; size: -; V: TRBV18; CDR3: CASSLPRGAGTEAFF; DNA: TGTGCCAGCTCACTCCCGAGGGGGGCGGGCACTGAAGCTTTCTTT
J: TRBJ2-3; D: -; size: once; V: TRBV19; CDR3: CASSIEGRVADTQYF; DNA: TGTGCCAGTAGTATAGAAGGCAGGGTGGCAGATACGCAGTATTTT
J: TRBJ1-5; D: -; size: -; V: TRBV4-3; CDR3: CASSRTAYSNQPQHF; DNA: TGCGCCAGCAGCCGGACAGCGTATAGCAATCAGCCCCAGCATTTT
J: TRBJ2-2; D: TRBD2; size: -; V: TRBV30; CDR3: CAGWAGAAGELFF; DNA: TGTGCAGGCTGGGCGGGAGCCGCCGGGGAGCTGTTTTTT
J: TRBJ1-4; D: TRBD1; size: -; V: TRBV9; CDR3: CASSARQGITNEKLFF; DNA: TGTGCCAGCAGCGCCCGACAGGGCATAACTAATGAAAAACTGTTTTTT
J: TRBJ2-2; D: -; size: -; V: TRBV11-2; CDR3: CASSLGVGVGTGELFF; DNA: TGTGCCAGCAGCTTAGGCGTGGGAGTGGGCACCGGGGAGCTGTTTTTT
J: TRBJ2-6; D: -; size: -; V: TRBV7-3; CDR3: CASGGLGANVLTF; DNA: TGTGCCAGCGGGGGGCTCGGGGCCAACGTCCTGACTTTC
J: TRBJ2-3; D: TRBD1; size: -; V: TRBV5-4; CDR3: CASSPGQVYTDTQYF; DNA: TGTGCCAGCAGCCCCGGACAGGTCTACACAGATACGCAGTATTTT
J: TRBJ2-2; D: -; size: few; V: TRBV2; CDR3: CASMEGEENTGELFF; DNA: TGTGCCAGCATGGAGGGAGAGGAGAACACCGGGGAGCTGTTTTTT
J: TRBJ2-1; D: -; size: -; V: TRBV11-2; CDR3: CASSSISGSSYNEQFF; DNA: TGTGCCAGCAGCTCGATTAGCGGAAGCTCCTACAATGAGCAGTTCTTC
J: TRBJ2-2; D: TRBD1; size: -; V: TRBV6-4; CDR3: CASSDSQGAGELFF; DNA: TGTGCCAGCAGTGACTCGCAGGGGGCCGGGGAGCTGTTTTTT